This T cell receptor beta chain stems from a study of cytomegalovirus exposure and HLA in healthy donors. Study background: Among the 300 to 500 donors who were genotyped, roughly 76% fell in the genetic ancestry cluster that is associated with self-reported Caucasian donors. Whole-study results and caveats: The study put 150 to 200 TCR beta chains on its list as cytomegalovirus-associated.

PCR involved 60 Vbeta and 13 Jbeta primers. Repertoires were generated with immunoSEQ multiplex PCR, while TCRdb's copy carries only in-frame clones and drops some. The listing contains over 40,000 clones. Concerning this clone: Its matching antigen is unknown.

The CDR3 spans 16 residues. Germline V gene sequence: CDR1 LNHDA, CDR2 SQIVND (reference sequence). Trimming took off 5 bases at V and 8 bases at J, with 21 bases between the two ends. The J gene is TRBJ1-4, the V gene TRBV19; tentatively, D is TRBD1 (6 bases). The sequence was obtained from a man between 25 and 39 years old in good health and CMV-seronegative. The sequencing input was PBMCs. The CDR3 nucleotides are TGTGCCAGTAGTCGTCACGCGGGGGCGTTCAAGGAAAAACTGTTTTTT. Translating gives CASSRHAGAFKEKLFF.